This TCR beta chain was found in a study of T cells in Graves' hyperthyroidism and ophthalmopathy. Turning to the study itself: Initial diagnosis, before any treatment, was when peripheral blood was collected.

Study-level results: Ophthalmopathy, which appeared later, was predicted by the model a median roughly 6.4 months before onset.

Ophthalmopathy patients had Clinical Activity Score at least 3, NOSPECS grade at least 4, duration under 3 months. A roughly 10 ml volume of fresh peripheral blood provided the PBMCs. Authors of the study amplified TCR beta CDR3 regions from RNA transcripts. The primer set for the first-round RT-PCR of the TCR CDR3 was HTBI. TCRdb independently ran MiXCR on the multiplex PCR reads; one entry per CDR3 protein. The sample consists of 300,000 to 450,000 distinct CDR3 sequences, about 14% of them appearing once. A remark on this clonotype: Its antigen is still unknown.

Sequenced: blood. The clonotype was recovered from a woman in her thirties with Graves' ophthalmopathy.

The CDR3 here is CASRTRDSQETQYF. CDR3 bases: TGCGCCAGCAGGACTAGGGACAGCCAAGAGACCCAGTACTTC. The rearrangement joins TRBV5-1 to TRBJ2-5, with D tentatively TRBD1 (7 bases). Trimming took 5 bases from V and 1 from J, leaving 12 bases between them. There are 14 residues in the CDR3. Looked up from germline, CDR1 is SGHRS and CDR2 is YFSETQ.